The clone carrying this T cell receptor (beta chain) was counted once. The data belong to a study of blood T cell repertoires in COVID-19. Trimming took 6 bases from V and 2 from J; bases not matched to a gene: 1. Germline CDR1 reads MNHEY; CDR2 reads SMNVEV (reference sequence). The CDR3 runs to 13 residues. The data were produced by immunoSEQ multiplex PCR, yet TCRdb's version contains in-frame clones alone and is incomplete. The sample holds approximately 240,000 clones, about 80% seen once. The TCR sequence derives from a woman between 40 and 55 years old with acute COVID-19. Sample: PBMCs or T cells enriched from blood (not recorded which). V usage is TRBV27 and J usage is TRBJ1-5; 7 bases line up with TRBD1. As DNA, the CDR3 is TGTGCCAGCAGAGGACAGGGCAATCAGCCCCAGCATTTT. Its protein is CASRGQGNQPQHF.